These 27 T cell receptor beta chains were sequenced from one sample in a study of identical twins. TCRdb ran MiXCR on the 5' RACE reads and lists one entry per CDR3 protein. The table records 350,000 or so distinct CDR3 sequences, around an eighth of them present only once. This sample was shared with a second study, whose subject was yellow fever vaccine responses in identical twins.

Sequenced sample: CD8+ T cells sorted from blood. Receptors originate from a woman aged 18-29 years in good health.

The sample holds a few counts of this clonotype. The chain combines TRBV7-3 with TRBJ2-2, with 8 nucleotides matching TRBD2. This CDR3 comprises 20 residues. Germline loops: CDR1 SGHTA, CDR2 FQGTGA. V lost 5 bases and J lost 4; bases outside the gene matches: 21. The CDR3 region is CASSLYPKSPGTRGTGELFF. The CDR3 DNA follows: TGTGCCAGCAGCCTATACCCAAAGTCCCCCGGGACTAGGGGCACCGGGGAGCTGTTTTTT.

The J gene is TRBJ2-2, the V gene TRBV3-1; D uncertain. Germline V gene lookup returns CDR1 LGHDT and CDR2 YNNKEL (reference sequence). Trimming took 0 bases from V and 5 from J, leaving 10 bases between them. This CDR3 is 15 amino acids long. CDR3 protein: CASSQEGSLTGELFF. Here the CDR3 DNA reads TGTGCCAGCAGCCAAGAGGGCTCCCTTACCGGGGAGCTGTTTTTT.

The gene calls are TRBV20-1 and TRBJ2-1, with 8 bases fitting TRBD1. The CDR3 covers 16 residues. Trimming took 3 bases from V and 0 from J; bases not matched to a gene: 7. In germline, CDR1 is DFQATT, CDR2 SNEGSKA (reference sequence). CDR3 region: CSASGRQGHSYNEQFF. CDR3 DNA: TGCAGTGCTAGTGGCCGACAGGGGCACTCCTACAATGAGCAGTTCTTC.

CDR3 amino acids: CASSLDGTASSTDTQYF. The CDR3 nucleotides are TGCGCCAGCAGCTTAGATGGGACTGCCTCTAGCACAGATACGCAGTATTTT. The chain couples TRBV5-1 to TRBJ2-3; TRBD2 is a possible D gene (6 bases). CDR3 size: 17 residues. V lost 2 bases to trimming and J lost 0 bases, with 16 bases between them. Germline CDR1 SGHRS, CDR2 YFSETQ.

This clonotype occurred many times. This chain's CDR3 is CASSSRGQLYDEQFF. CDR3 sequence (DNA): TGTGCCAGCAGCTCCCGGGGGCAGCTCTATGATGAGCAGTTCTTC. The chain is built from TRBV13 and TRBJ2-1; either TRBD1 or TRBD2 may supply D (6 bases each). Trimming cost V 4 bases and J 8 bases, with 18 bases left between them. This CDR3 is 15 amino acids long. Germline assignment: CDR1 PRHDT and CDR2 FYEKMQ (reference sequence).

In its sample, this clonotype was seen a few times. CDR3 DNA: TGTGCCAGCAGCCAGGACACTTCCTACGAGCAGTACTTC. Its translation: CASSQDTSYEQYF. The chain employs TRBV2 and TRBJ2-7; D possibly corresponds to TRBD1 (5 bases). The CDR3 extends over 13 amino acids. Germline values: CDR1 SNHLY, CDR2 FYNNEI. Trimming cost V 6 bases and J 1 base, with 10 bases left between them. Looking up the rest from reference TRBV2 and TRBJ2-7 gives the full variable domain: EPEVTQTPSHQVTQMGQEVILRCVPISNHLYFYWYRQILGQKVEFLVSFYNNEISEKSEIFDDQFSVERPDGSNFTLKIRSTKLEDSAMYFCASSQDTSYEQYFGPGTRLTVT.

This clonotype was observed a handful of times. The CDR3 protein is CASRNRDVGEQYV. Here the CDR3 DNA reads TGTGCCAGCAGGAACCGCGACGTCGGCGAGCAGTACGTC. The chain links TRBV28 to TRBJ2-7; D is unresolved. The CDR3 consists of 13 residues. The germline V gene encodes CDR1 MDHEN and CDR2 SYDVKM. V shed 6 bases and J shed 6 bases, with 15 bases lying between them.

This clonotype was observed a few times. The V and J genes are TRBV6-1 and TRBJ2-7, with 9 bases matching TRBD2. CDR1 and CDR2 (germline): MNHNS, SASEGT. This CDR3 region has 13 residues. V lost 6 bases to trimming and J lost 6 bases; unmatched junction nucleotides: 6. CDR3 DNA: TGTGCCAGCAGCGTAGCGGGAGCCCGCGAGCAGTACTTC. It codes for CASSVAGAREQYF.

This clonotype was seen ten or more times. The gene calls are TRBV4-1 and TRBJ2-7; 9 positions match TRBD1. CDR3 length: 16 amino acids. Unmatched junction bases numbered 7, after V lost 2 bases and J lost 2 bases. The V gene's germline CDR1 is MGHRA and CDR2 YSYEKL. CDR3 DNA sequence: TGCGCCAGCAGCCAACTACCGGGACAGGGACCCTACGAGCAGTACTTC. It is translated as CASSQLPGQGPYEQYF.

This clonotype was seen many times. The chain couples TRBV4-1 to TRBJ2-5; weak D call: TRBD1 (5 bases). CDR1 and CDR2 from the germline V gene are MGHRA and YSYEKL. Trimming removed 3 bases from V and 0 bases from J, with 8 bases in between. The CDR3 runs to 14 residues. The CDR3 loop is CASSHRTNQETQYF. The CDR3 nucleotides are TGCGCCAGCAGCCACCGGACAAACCAAGAGACCCAGTACTTC.

The table lists this clonotype with many counts. The genes are TRBV7-9 and TRBJ2-7; D gene unclear. This CDR3 comprises 11 residues. The germline gives CDR1 SEHNR, CDR2 FQNEAQ (reference sequence). Trimming pared 8 bases from V and 1 base from J, leaving 6 bases between. The CDR3 here is CASGQSYEQYV. The CDR3 DNA follows: TGTGCCAGCGGCCAATCCTACGAGCAGTACGTC.

This clonotype was detected a few times. The J gene is TRBJ1-1, the V gene TRBV5-1, with D tentatively TRBD1 (5 bases). Germline V gives CDR1 SGHRS, CDR2 YFSETQ. Trimming shortened V by 5 bases and J by 5 bases, and 16 bases separated the two germline ends. This CDR3 has 14 residues. As DNA, the CDR3 is TGCGCCAGCAGAGTTGGAGGGGTCGGGACTGAAGCTTTCTTT. This gives the protein CASRVGGVGTEAFF. Filled out from reference TRBV5-1 and TRBJ1-1, the complete variable domain reads KAGVTQTPRYLIKTRGQQVTLSCSPISGHRSVSWYQQTPGQGLQFLFEYFSETQRNKGNFPGRFSGRQFSNSRSEMNVSTLELGDSALYLCASRVGGVGTEAFFGQGTRLTVV.

The chain joins TRBV7-8 to TRBJ2-7, with 7 bases fitting TRBD1. The germline V gene has CDR1 SGHVS and CDR2 FQNEAQ. V lost 5 bases, J lost 5 bases, and 12 bases stayed unmatched. This CDR3 is built from 15 residues. The CDR3 loop reads CASSRGAGGIHEQYF. DNA of the CDR3: TGTGCCAGCAGCCGAGGGGCAGGGGGAATACACGAGCAGTACTTC.

The J gene is TRBJ2-1, the V gene TRBV28; no definite D call. Trimming took off 2 bases at V and 5 bases at J, with 19 bases between the two ends. CDR1 and CDR2 from the germline V gene are MDHEN and SYDVKM. The CDR3 runs to 17 residues. CDR3 sequence: CASSLVSVRSINNEQFF. Here the CDR3 DNA reads TGTGCCAGCAGTTTAGTGAGCGTCCGGTCCATAAACAATGAGCAGTTCTTC.

CDR3 in amino acids: CASSQDDPASSTDTQYF. Here the CDR3 DNA reads TGTGCCAGCAGCCAAGATGACCCGGCCTCTAGCACAGATACGCAGTATTTT. This chain links TRBV14 with TRBJ2-3; D unresolved. CDR1 is SGHDN and CDR2 is FVKESK in the germline V gene. The CDR3 totals 17 residues. V lost 0 bases and J lost 0, with 13 bases in between.

At least ten counts were recorded for this clonotype. The chain combines TRBV29-1 with TRBJ2-1; 9 nucleotides line up with TRBD1. The V and J ends lost 0 bases and 3 bases, in that order; junction bases with no gene match: 3. The CDR3 runs 15 residues. Germline CDR1 is SQVTM and CDR2 is ANQGSEA. CDR3 residues: CSVEDATGGYNEQFF. The CDR3 DNA follows: TGCAGCGTTGAAGACGCGACAGGGGGCTACAATGAGCAGTTCTTC.

The J gene is TRBJ2-7, the V gene TRBV11-2, with 7 bases identical to TRBD1. V dropped 4 bases and J dropped 7; count of bases not matched to a gene: 10. This CDR3 has 14 residues. CDR1 and CDR2 (germline): SGHAT, FQNNGV. The CDR3, as DNA: TGTGCCAGCAGCTCAGGGGCGACAGGGCGTGAGCAGTACGTC. This gives the protein CASSSGATGREQYV.

The CDR3 reads CSARDYRTSGAFTDTQYF. The CDR3 DNA reads as TGCAGTGCTAGAGACTACCGGACTAGCGGGGCCTTCACAGATACGCAGTATTTT. The chain carries TRBV20-1 and TRBJ2-3; 12 bases are shared with TRBD2. Germline CDR1 and CDR2: DFQATT and SNEGSKA (reference sequence). J lost 2 bases, V lost 0 bases, and 9 bases had no gene match. CDR3 length: 18 amino acids.

The genes are TRBV20-1 and TRBJ2-3; D not certain. V shed 3 bases and J shed 5 bases, with 9 bases lying between them. Per the germline V gene, CDR1 is DFQATT and CDR2 is SNEGSKA (reference sequence). The CDR3 is 12 residues long. CDR3 sequence: CSARPTEDTQYF. The CDR3 DNA reads TGCAGTGCTAGGCCGACGGAAGATACGCAGTATTTT.

The genes are TRBV3-1 and TRBJ2-5; TRBD2 aligns across 10 bases. V shed 4 bases, J shed 4 bases, and the junction held 9 bases outside the gene matches. CDR3 length equals 16 residues. CDR1 and CDR2 from the germline V gene are LGHDT and YNNKEL (reference sequence). The CDR3 DNA follows: TGTGCCAGCAGCCTTCAAGGGACTAGCGTATTAGAGACCCAGTACTTC. Its protein product is CASSLQGTSVLETQYF.

This clonotype was counted only a few times. The rearrangement uses TRBV7-9 and TRBJ1-4; D is unclear. There are 14 residues in the CDR3. In germline, CDR1 is SEHNR, CDR2 FQNEAQ (reference sequence). V lost 6 bases to trimming and J lost 8 bases, with 16 bases between them. The CDR3 nucleotides are TGTGCCAGCAGTTCAACCGGGCGAATAGAAAAACTGTTTTTT. As protein: CASSSTGRIEKLFF.

A few counts support this clonotype. The chain employs TRBV6-5 and TRBJ2-1; the match to TRBD2 covers 10 bases. The CDR3 is made up of 16 amino acids. Germline values: CDR1 MNHEY, CDR2 SVGAGI. V shed 4 bases and J 7 bases; nucleotides not matched to a gene: 10. CDR3 in amino acids: CASSSGAGGPGNEQFF. The CDR3 bases are TGTGCCAGCAGTTCGGGAGCGGGAGGGCCGGGGAATGAGCAGTTCTTC.

This clonotype was seen repeatedly, ten times or more. The chain combines TRBV15 with TRBJ2-7, with no clear D. V lost 5 bases to trimming and J lost 6 bases, with 17 bases between them. CDR3 size: 14 residues. CDR1 LNHNV and CDR2 YYDKDF come from the germline V gene (reference sequence). The CDR3 nucleotides read TGTGCCACCAGCGGCGTGGTAGCAGTCGGCGAGCAGTACTTC. Translated: CATSGVVAVGEQYF.

The gene calls are TRBV4-1 and TRBJ1-2; 8 bases are shared with TRBD1. Germline CDR1 reads MGHRA; CDR2 reads YSYEKL. Losses at the gene ends were 0 bases for V and 6 bases for J; bases not matched to a gene: 9. This CDR3 spans 16 amino acids. Here the CDR3 reads CASSQDPRQGINGYTF. The CDR3 nucleotides are TGCGCCAGCAGCCAAGATCCCCGACAGGGGATAAATGGCTACACCTTC.

The chain's CDR3 is CASSLAGLAGDNEQFF. CDR3 nucleotide sequence: TGTGCCAGCAGTTTAGCCGGACTAGCGGGTGACAATGAGCAGTTCTTC. This rearrangement joins TRBV12-3 or TRBV12-4 to TRBJ2-1; 11 nucleotides match TRBD2. The V segment lost 0 bases and the J segment 5 bases; nucleotides outside the gene matches: 3. The CDR3 covers 16 residues.

This clonotype has more than one count but fewer than ten. CDR3 region: CASGGEANEKLFF. As DNA, the CDR3 is TGTGCCAGCGGGGGAGAGGCTAATGAAAAACTGTTTTTT. The V and J genes are TRBV6-1 and TRBJ1-4; TRBD1 is a possible D gene (5 bases). V was cut by 8 bases and J by 3 bases, with 10 bases left in between. Per germline, CDR1 MNHNS and CDR2 SASEGT. The CDR3 loop spans 13 amino acids.

In this sample, this clonotype turned up many times. The chain carries TRBV27 and TRBJ2-7, with TRBD1 matching 8 bases. J lost 2 bases, V lost 5 bases, and 5 bases had no gene match. This CDR3 contains 14 residues. Per germline, CDR1 MNHEY and CDR2 SMNVEV (reference sequence). CDR3 sequence reads: CASSPGQAAYEQYF. CDR3 nucleotides: TGTGCCAGCAGTCCGGGACAGGCTGCCTACGAGCAGTACTTC.